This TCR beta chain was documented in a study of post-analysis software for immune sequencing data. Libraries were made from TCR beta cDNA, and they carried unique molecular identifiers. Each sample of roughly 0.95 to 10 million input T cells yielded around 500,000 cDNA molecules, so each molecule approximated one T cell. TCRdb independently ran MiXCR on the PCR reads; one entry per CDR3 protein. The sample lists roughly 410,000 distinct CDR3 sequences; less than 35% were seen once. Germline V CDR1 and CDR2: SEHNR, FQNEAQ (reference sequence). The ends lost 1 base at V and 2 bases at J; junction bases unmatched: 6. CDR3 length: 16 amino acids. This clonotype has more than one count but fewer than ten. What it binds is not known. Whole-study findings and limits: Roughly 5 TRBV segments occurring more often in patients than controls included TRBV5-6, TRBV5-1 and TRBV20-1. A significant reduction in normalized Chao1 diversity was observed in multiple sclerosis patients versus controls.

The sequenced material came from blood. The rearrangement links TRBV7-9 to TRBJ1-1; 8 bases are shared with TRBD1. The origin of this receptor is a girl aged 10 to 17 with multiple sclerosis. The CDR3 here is CASSLVKGQVNTEAFF. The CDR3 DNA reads TGTGCCAGCAGCTTAGTGAAGGGACAGGTTAACACTGAAGCTTTCTTT. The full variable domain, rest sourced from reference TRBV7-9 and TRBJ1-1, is DTGVSQNPRHKITKRGQNVTFRCDPISEHNRLYWYRQTLGQGPEFLTYFQNEAQLEKSRLLSDRFSAERPKGSFSTLEIQRTEQGDSAMYLCASSLVKGQVNTEAFFGQGTRLTVV.